Listed below are T cell receptor beta chains from one sample, sequenced in a study of blood T cell repertoires in COVID-19. TCRdb keeps only in-frame clones here, not all; method: immunoSEQ multiplex PCR. Of around 290,000 clones listed, roughly nine tenths are singletons. Sequenced input: PBMCs or T cells enriched from blood (not recorded which). The source is a woman aged 18 to 35 who had recovered from COVID-19. Both conserved end residues are part of each CDR3. D genes are given only for firm matches. The size of a clone is reported for some rows only, either as once, few or many, or as a class for expanded clones.

J gene,V gene,clone size,D gene,CDR3 length,CDR3 protein,CDR3 DNA
TRBJ1-6,TRBV9,.,TRBD1,19,CASSVGLTGTGSPNSPLHF,TGTGCCAGCAGCGTAGGTCTAACCGGGACAGGGTCACCCAATTCACCCCTCCACTTT
TRBJ2-5,TRBV5-1,.,.,19,CASSLGRGRSGDLEETQYF,TGCGCCAGCAGCTTAGGACGGGGGCGAAGCGGGGATCTCGAAGAGACCCAGTACTTC
TRBJ2-2,TRBV29-1,.,TRBD2,13,CSGMGLGGGELFF,TGCAGCGGAATGGGACTAGGCGGTGGGGAGCTGTTTTTT
TRBJ2-5,TRBV5-1,.,.,14,CASNWGGYQETQYF,TGCGCCAGCAACTGGGGGGGCTACCAAGAGACCCAGTACTTC
TRBJ1-5,TRBV15,.,.,17,CATSRVATPYSNQPQHF,TGTGCCACCAGCAGAGTGGCGACACCTTATAGCAATCAGCCCCAGCATTTT
TRBJ1-4,TRBV21-1,.,.,21,CASSPVPGQGRGASTNEKLFF,TGTGCCAGCAGCCCTGTCCCGGGACAGGGCCGGGGAGCGTCCACTAATGAAAAACTGTTTTTT
TRBJ1-5,TRBV27,.,TRBD1,16,CASSPWTGEYPQPQHF,TGTGCCAGCAGTCCTTGGACAGGGGAGTACCCTCAGCCCCAGCATTTT
TRBJ1-1,TRBV10-3,.,.,11,CAISEYSEAFF,TGTGCCATCAGTGAGTACAGTGAAGCTTTCTTT
TRBJ2-3,TRBV6-2/TRBV6-3,.,TRBD2,19,CASSYEDGASGQSTDTQYF,TGTGCCAGCAGTTACGAGGACGGGGCTAGCGGCCAAAGCACAGATACGCAGTATTTT
TRBJ1-1,TRBV7-8,.,.,13,CASSWPEDTEAFF,TGTGCCAGCAGCTGGCCCGAGGACACTGAAGCTTTCTTT
TRBJ1-4,TRBV7-2,.,.,15,CASSPSERRNEKLFF,TGTGCCAGCAGTCCCTCGGAGCGCAGAAATGAAAAACTGTTTTTT
TRBJ2-3,TRBV3-1/TRBV3-2,.,.,14,CASSQDTLKRMQYF,TGTGCCAGCAGCCAAGATACACTCAAGAGGATGCAGTATTTT
TRBJ1-3,TRBV4-1,.,.,15,CASSQVRDSGNTIYF,TGCGCCAGCAGCCAAGTGCGGGACTCTGGAAACACCATATATTTT
TRBJ2-2,TRBV9,.,.,15,CASSVELVGTGELFF,TGTGCCAGCAGCGTAGAACTAGTTGGCACCGGGGAGCTGTTTTTT
TRBJ1-1,TRBV6-6,.,.,13,CASRNQGEAEAFF,TGTGCCAGCAGGAACCAGGGTGAGGCTGAAGCTTTCTTT
TRBJ2-1,TRBV29-1,.,TRBD2,14,CSVMTSSFYNEQFF,TGCAGCGTCATGACTAGCAGCTTTTACAATGAGCAGTTCTTC
TRBJ2-1,TRBV3-1/TRBV3-2,.,TRBD2,19,CASSQGLAGGEKLNNEQFF,TGTGCCAGCAGCCAGGGACTAGCGGGGGGGGAGAAACTAAACAATGAGCAGTTCTTC
TRBJ2-5,TRBV7-9,.,.,14,CASSPRILAETQYF,TGTGCCAGCAGCCCGCGAATCCTAGCGGAGACCCAGTACTTC
TRBJ2-2,TRBV10-3,.,.,15,CAIKGDRGGTGELFF,TGTGCCATCAAGGGAGATAGGGGGGGGACCGGGGAGCTGTTTTTT
TRBJ1-6,TRBV11-2,.,TRBD1,16,CASSAGTGGSNSPLHF,TGTGCCAGCAGCGCCGGGACAGGGGGCTCGAATTCACCCCTCCACTTT
TRBJ1-2,TRBV19,.,.,14,CASSINGEGGGYTF,TGTGCCAGTAGTATAAATGGAGAGGGCGGAGGCTACACCTTC
TRBJ2-7,TRBV3-1/TRBV3-2,.,.,15,CASSPGATASYEQYF,TGTGCCAGCAGCCCAGGGGCCACCGCCTCCTACGAGCAGTACTTC
TRBJ2-1,TRBV25-1,.,.,13,CASSAASFGEQFF,TGTGCCAGCAGTGCCGCTAGTTTCGGTGAGCAGTTCTTC
TRBJ2-1,TRBV19,.,.,14,CASRQGQTYNEQFF,TGTGCCAGTAGGCAGGGTCAAACCTACAATGAGCAGTTCTTC
TRBJ2-3,TRBV4-2,.,TRBD2,16,CASSQAAGGLTDTQYF,TGTGCCAGCAGCCAAGCGGCGGGGGGGCTCACAGATACGCAGTATTTT
TRBJ1-5,TRBV13,once,.,14,CASSLGGRNQPQHF,TGTGCCAGCAGCCTAGGGGGGCGCAATCAGCCCCAGCATTTT
TRBJ1-6,TRBV28,.,.,15,CASSRRQSYNSPLHF,TGTGCCAGCAGCCGGAGGCAGTCCTATAATTCACCCCTCCACTTT
TRBJ1-3,TRBV11-2,.,.,16,CASSRQVPSSGNTIYF,TGTGCCAGCAGCCGACAGGTCCCCTCCTCTGGAAACACCATATATTTT
TRBJ1-1,TRBV19,.,TRBD1,14,CASSTTGEWTEAFF,TGTGCCAGTAGTACCACAGGGGAATGGACTGAAGCTTTCTTT
TRBJ2-1,TRBV5-4,.,TRBD2,16,CASSLGSGNIYNEQFF,TGTGCCAGCAGCTTGGGGAGCGGGAATATTTACAATGAGCAGTTCTTC
TRBJ2-1,TRBV5-1,.,.,15,CASSLWGPEGNEQFF,TGCGCCAGCAGCTTGTGGGGCCCGGAGGGCAATGAGCAGTTCTTC
TRBJ2-6,TRBV10-3,.,TRBD1,15,CAISSGTVGANVLTF,TGTGCCATCAGTTCCGGGACAGTTGGGGCCAACGTCCTGACTTTC
TRBJ2-3,TRBV4-1,.,TRBD2,15,CASSHQAGGSDTQYF,TGCGCCAGCAGCCACCAAGCGGGGGGGTCGGATACGCAGTATTTT
TRBJ1-4,TRBV28,.,TRBD1,14,CASSLRQGNEKLFF,TGTGCCAGCAGTTTAAGACAGGGGAATGAAAAACTGTTTTTT
TRBJ2-5,TRBV7-2,few,.,14,CASSLGGVKETQYF,TGTGCCAGCAGCTTAGGGGGGGTTAAAGAGACCCAGTACTTC
TRBJ2-1,TRBV5-1,once,.,16,CASSPVRRSSYNEQFF,TGCGCCAGCAGCCCGGTCAGGAGGAGCTCCTACAATGAGCAGTTCTTC
TRBJ1-4,TRBV5-1,.,.,14,CASSYGERGEKLFF,TGCGCCAGCAGCTACGGAGAAAGGGGGGAAAAACTGTTTTTT
TRBJ1-1,TRBV29-1,.,.,15,CSVETAKPKNTEAFF,TGCAGCGTAGAAACAGCTAAACCCAAGAACACTGAAGCTTTCTTT
TRBJ2-3,TRBV6-5,once,TRBD2,14,CASSQLAGVDTQYF,TGTGCCAGCAGCCAACTAGCGGGAGTAGATACGCAGTATTTT
TRBJ2-3,TRBV6-4,.,TRBD2,15,CASSISGGATDTQYF,TGTGCCAGCAGCATCAGCGGGGGGGCAACAGATACGCAGTATTTT
TRBJ2-7,TRBV19,.,.,14,CASSIAPEAYEQYF,TGTGCCAGTAGTATAGCCCCGGAGGCGTACGAGCAGTACTTC
TRBJ2-7,TRBV10-2,.,.,16,CASSESRAGIPYEQYF,TGCGCCAGCAGTGAGTCCAGGGCAGGGATACCCTACGAGCAGTACTTC
TRBJ1-4,TRBV6-5,.,.,14,CASNPGQRQEKLFF,TGTGCCAGCAACCCAGGACAGAGACAAGAAAAACTGTTTTTT
TRBJ1-1,TRBV5-4,.,.,14,CASSLPVPNTEAFF,TGTGCCAGCAGCTTGCCGGTCCCGAACACTGAAGCTTTCTTT
TRBJ1-1,TRBV7-2,.,.,12,CASSLRGIEAFF,TGTGCCAGCAGCTTACGGGGGATTGAAGCTTTCTTT